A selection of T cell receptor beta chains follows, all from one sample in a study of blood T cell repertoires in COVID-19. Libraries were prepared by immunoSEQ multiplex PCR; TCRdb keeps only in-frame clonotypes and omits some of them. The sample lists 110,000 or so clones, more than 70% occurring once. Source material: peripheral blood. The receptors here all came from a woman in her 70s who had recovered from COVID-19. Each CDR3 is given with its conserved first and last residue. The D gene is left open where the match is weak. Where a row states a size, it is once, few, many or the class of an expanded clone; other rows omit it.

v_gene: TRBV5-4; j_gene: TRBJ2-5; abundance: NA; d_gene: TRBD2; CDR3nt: TGTGCCAGCAGCTCGCTACTAGCGGGAAAAGAGACCCAGTACTTC; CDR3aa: CASSSLLAGKETQYF
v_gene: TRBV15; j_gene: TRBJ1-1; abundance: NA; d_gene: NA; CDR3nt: TGTGCCACCAGCGACACCAACACTGAAGCTTTCTTT; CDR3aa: CATSDTNTEAFF
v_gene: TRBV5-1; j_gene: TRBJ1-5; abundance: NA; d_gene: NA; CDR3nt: TGCGCCAGCAGCCTAGTCCCGGGGAGCAATCAGCCCCAGCATTTT; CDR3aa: CASSLVPGSNQPQHF
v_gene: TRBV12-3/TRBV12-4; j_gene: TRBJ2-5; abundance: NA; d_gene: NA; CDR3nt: TGTGCCAGCAGTTCTCGGTGGGAGGAGACCCAGTACTTC; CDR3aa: CASSSRWEETQYF
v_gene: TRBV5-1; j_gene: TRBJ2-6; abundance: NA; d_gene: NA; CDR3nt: TGCGCCAGCAGCCCGGAGGCGGCTGGGGCCAACGTCCTGACTTTC; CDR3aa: CASSPEAAGANVLTF
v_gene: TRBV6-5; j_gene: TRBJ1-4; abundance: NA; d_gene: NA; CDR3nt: TGTGCCAGCAGTCCCTTATCCGGACTTGGTGAAAAACTGTTTTTT; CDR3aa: CASSPLSGLGEKLFF
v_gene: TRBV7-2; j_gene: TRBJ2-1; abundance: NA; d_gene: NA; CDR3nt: TGTGCCAGCAGTTATTACAATGAGCAGTTCTTC; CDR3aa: CASSYYNEQFF
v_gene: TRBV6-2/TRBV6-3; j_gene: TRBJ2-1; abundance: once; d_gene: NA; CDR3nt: TGTGCCAGCAGTTCGAGAGGGGGGGTAATACAATGGGAGCAGTTCTTC; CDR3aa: CASSSRGGVIQWEQFF
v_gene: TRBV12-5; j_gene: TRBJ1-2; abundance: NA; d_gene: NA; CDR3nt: TGTGCTAGTGGTTCGGAGAGGGAGCATGGCTACACCTTC; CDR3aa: CASGSEREHGYTF
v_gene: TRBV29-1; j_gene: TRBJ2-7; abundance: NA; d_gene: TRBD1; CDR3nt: TGCAGCGTGGGGTGGGGACAGGGTGACGAGCAGTACTTC; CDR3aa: CSVGWGQGDEQYF
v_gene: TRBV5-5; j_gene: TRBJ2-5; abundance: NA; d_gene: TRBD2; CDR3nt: TGTGCCAGCAGCCGGGCGGGGGGTGAGACCCAGTACTTC; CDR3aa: CASSRAGGETQYF
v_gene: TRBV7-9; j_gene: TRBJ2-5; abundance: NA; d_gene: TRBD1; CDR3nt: TGTGCCAGCAGCCCCGATACAGGGGGGCGGGAGACCCAGTACTTC; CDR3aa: CASSPDTGGRETQYF
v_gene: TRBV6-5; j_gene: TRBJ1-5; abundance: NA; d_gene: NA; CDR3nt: TGTGCCAGCAGTCCCTCACGGTATAGCAATCAGCCCCAGCATTTT; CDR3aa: CASSPSRYSNQPQHF